Listed below are T cell receptor beta chains from one sample, sequenced in a study of OX40 agonist ivuxolimab in advanced cancers. Profiling relied on immunoSEQ multiplex PCR, and the TCRdb table lists in-frame clones only, not all of them. Among tens of thousands of clones listed, approximately 78% were seen once. The input for sequencing was CD4+ or CD8+ T cells sorted from blood, taken in a trial of the OX40 agonist ivuxolimab. The receptors shown here come from an adult with an advanced solid tumor such as melanoma, head and neck, liver or kidney cancer. CDR3s include the opening cysteine and the closing phenylalanine or tryptophan. Clone size is given for some rows only: seen once, a few or many times, or a class if the clone is expanded.

V gene	clone size	CDR3 length	J gene	CDR3 protein
TRBV9	once	15	TRBJ2-3	CASSVVGQGTDTQYF
TRBV11-2	-	14	TRBJ1-2	CASSFPQKNWGYTF
TRBV5-6	few	13	TRBJ1-1	CASSADSASEAFF
TRBV5-5	-	13	TRBJ1-2	CASSLDGTYGYTF
TRBV27	-	17	TRBJ2-6	CASSPGRGLGGANVLTF
TRBV5-8	-	15	TRBJ1-3	CASSPRGQPGNTIYF
TRBV5-6	-	16	TRBJ2-1	CASSLLLPVVYNEQFF
TRBV5-1	-	16	TRBJ1-6	CASSLAGVRYNSPLHF
TRBV6-6	-	13	TRBJ1-5	CASKDREEQPQHF
TRBV19	-	15	TRBJ2-3	CASSIGPQGRDTQYF
TRBV6-1	-	13	TRBJ2-6	CASSLSGANALTF
TRBV27	-	11	TRBJ2-7	CASSLGEQQYF
TRBV5-1	-	13	TRBJ1-1	CASSPGSDTEAFF
TRBV13	-	11	TRBJ2-5	CASSLSETQYF
TRBV30	-	13	TRBJ2-5	CAWARGTWETQYF
TRBV11-3	-	17	TRBJ1-4	CASSLGDRGTTNEKLFF
TRBV7-9	-	14	TRBJ2-1	CASSLTLDSNEQFF
TRBV7-9	few	17	TRBJ2-3	CASSLWGGQKLTDTQYF
TRBV9	-	16	TRBJ2-1	CASSEQAVTGVDEQFF
TRBV6-6	-	16	TRBJ2-3	CASRLKSGGFTDTQYF
TRBV20-1	-	11	TRBJ2-7	CSARAAGEQYF
TRBV6-5	-	14	TRBJ1-2	CASSYDPKNYGYTF
TRBV5-1	-	15	TRBJ1-5	CASSLGQAGDQPQHF
TRBV5-4	once	16	TRBJ2-5	CASSLRLAGMEETQYF
TRBV7-9	few	13	TRBJ2-7	CASSPPSGAEQYF
TRBV6-1	-	11	TRBJ2-7	CASSQVYEQYF
TRBV2	-	17	TRBJ2-3	CASSYSSGGAGADTQYF
TRBV6-6	-	15	TRBJ2-3	CASSYLQGSYDTQYF
TRBV6-6	-	14	TRBJ2-7	CASTLLAGDSEQYF
TRBV12-5	few	11	TRBJ1-1	CASGLNTEAFF
TRBV7-2	-	17	TRBJ2-7	CASSQYGVAGGRYEQYF
TRBV15	-	15	TRBJ2-1	CATSRGQGSYNEQFF
TRBV27	-	13	TRBJ2-7	CASSGGNSYEQYF
TRBV5-1	-	15	TRBJ1-5	CASSLAGQPNQPQHF
TRBV18	-	13	TRBJ2-7	CASSPPGSYEQYF
TRBV18	-	12	TRBJ2-7	CASSPSRGEQYF
TRBV7-9	-	13	TRBJ2-2	CASIQDRGPELFF
TRBV7-9	-	13	TRBJ2-3	CASSSKWADTQYF
TRBV27	-	14	TRBJ1-2	CASSLSPANYGYTF
TRBV11-3	-	15	TRBJ2-1	CASSLDTTSYNEQFF
TRBV11-2	-	12	TRBJ2-7	CASSLVSDEQYF
TRBV5-1	-	14	TRBJ1-1	CASSSQGGGTEAFF
TRBV11-3	-	15	TRBJ1-3	CASSHGRLSGNTIYF
TRBV4-3	-	14	TRBJ1-2	CASSQEGPTYGYTF
TRBV18	-	15	TRBJ1-5	CASSLEDLTGQPQHF
TRBV5-4	-	15	TRBJ1-4	CASSSGSRSGEKLFF
TRBV30	-	15	TRBJ2-5	CAWSAGLADLETQYF
TRBV7-3	-	11	TRBJ1-4	CASSADEKLFF